Each of the 12 T cell receptor beta chains below was sequenced from the same sample in a study of blood T cell repertoires in COVID-19. TCRdb's table, derived via immunoSEQ multiplex PCR, lists solely in-frame clones and lacks some. The sample has some 120,000 clones, 80% to 85% seen once. The sequenced sample was peripheral blood. The receptors come from a woman between 45 and 65 years old with acute or convalescent COVID-19.

The V and J genes are TRBV11-2 and TRBJ2-1, with 9 bases lining up with TRBD2. V shed 4 bases and J 6 bases; nucleotides not matched to a gene: 4. Germline V gene data show CDR1 as SGHAT and CDR2 as FQNNGV. This CDR3 spans 14 amino acids. This CDR3 is CASSSERGANEQFF. CDR3 DNA sequence: TGTGCCAGCAGCTCGGAGCGGGGGGCCAATGAGCAGTTCTTC.

The rearrangement links TRBV13 to TRBJ2-3; the match to TRBD2 covers 9 bases. CDR3 size: 14 residues. CDR1 PRHDT and CDR2 FYEKMQ come from the germline V gene (reference sequence). V was clipped by 8 bases and J by 1 base; unmatched bases: 4. The CDR3: CASAGGRGTDTQYF. The CDR3 bases are TGTGCCAGCGCGGGGGGGCGAGGCACAGATACGCAGTATTTT.

The rearrangement joins TRBV10-1 to TRBJ2-1; 7 bases line up with TRBD2. CDR1 is WNHNN and CDR2 is SYGVQD in the germline V gene (reference sequence). This CDR3 comprises 12 residues. V shed 4 bases, J shed 10 bases, and the junction held 4 bases outside the gene matches. The CDR3 sequence: CASSAGGQEQFF. DNA of the CDR3: TGCGCCAGCAGTGCGGGGGGTCAAGAGCAGTTCTTC.

The rearrangement uses TRBV5-1 and TRBJ2-7; weak D call: TRBD1 (5 bases). The germline V gene has CDR1 SGHRS and CDR2 YFSETQ. The CDR3 loop spans 14 amino acids. Between the trimmed V and J ends, which lost 0 bases and 5 bases, there was a span of 12 bases. The CDR3 DNA reads TGCGCCAGCAGCTTGGCCAGTTGGGGCAACGAGCAGTACTTC. Translation: CASSLASWGNEQYF.

The rearrangement joins TRBV13 to TRBJ2-1, with D maybe TRBD1 (5 bases). The CDR3 is 13 amino acids. Trimming took 4 bases from V and 10 from J, leaving 14 bases between them. CDR1 and CDR2 (germline): PRHDT, FYEKMQ (reference sequence). The CDR3 is CASSYQARQEQFF. As DNA, the CDR3 is TGTGCCAGCAGCTACCAGGCGAGACAGGAGCAGTTCTTC.

The chain uses TRBV6-5 and TRBJ1-1, with unresolved D. Germline-derived CDR1 and CDR2 are MNHEY and SVGAGI. Trimming left V 6 bases short and J 4 bases short, with 6 bases between. The CDR3 is 11 residues long. The CDR3 DNA follows: TGTGCCAGCAGGGGCCTCACTGAAGCTTTCTTT. Protein: CASRGLTEAFF.

This clone was counted a few times. CDR3 nucleotides: TGTGCCAGCAGTTTCGGCGGGGCAGGGTATGGCTACACCTTC. Residues: CASSFGGAGYGYTF. The V and J genes are TRBV28 and TRBJ1-2; a possible D gene is TRBD1 (5 bases). The CDR3 loop spans 14 amino acids. The ends were cut back, 3 bases at V and 5 bases at J, with 13 bases in the middle. Germline-derived CDR1 and CDR2 are MDHEN and SYDVKM.

The rearrangement uses TRBV28 and TRBJ1-4, with D maybe TRBD1 (6 bases). This CDR3 comprises 13 residues. Germline assignment: CDR1 MDHEN and CDR2 SYDVKM. Trimming left V 7 bases short and J 4 bases short, with 10 bases between. CDR3 protein: CASKTGGNEKLFF. CDR3 DNA: TGTGCCAGCAAGACAGGTGGTAATGAAAAACTGTTTTTT.

There are many counts of this clone. This chain uses TRBV6-2 or TRBV6-3 with TRBJ2-1; possible D gene TRBD2, 6 bases. V was trimmed by 4 bases and J by 0 bases, leaving 10 bases between them. The CDR3 has 15 amino acids. The germline gives CDR1 MNHEY, CDR2 SVGEGT. The CDR3 DNA is TGTGCCAGCAGTTTCCCAGCGGGCTCCTACAATGAGCAGTTCTTC. Translation: CASSFPAGSYNEQFF.

V gene TRBV7-8 combines with J gene TRBJ2-7, with D unresolved. The length of the CDR3 is 15 residues. With 0 bases removed from V and 2 bases from J, the gap between germline ends came to 11 bases. Germline CDR1 is SGHVS and CDR2 is FQNEAQ. The CDR3 loop is CASSLARRGTYEQYF. The CDR3 DNA reads TGTGCCAGCAGCTTAGCTCGTCGTGGCACCTACGAGCAGTACTTC. Variable domain in full (rest from reference TRBV7-8 and TRBJ2-7): GAGVSQSPRYKVAKRGQDVALRCDPISGHVSLFWYQQALGQGPEFLTYFQNEAQLDKSGLPSDRFFAERPEGSVSTLKIQRTQQEDSAVYLCASSLARRGTYEQYFGPGTRLTVT.

This clone was found many times. The J gene is TRBJ1-2, the V gene TRBV11-1; tentatively, D is TRBD1 (6 bases). Germline CDR1 reads SGHAT; CDR2 reads FQDESV (reference sequence). CDR3 size: 14 residues. Trimming cost V 1 base and J 4 bases, with 10 bases left between them. DNA of the CDR3: TGTGCCAGCAGCTTAGAACAGGGCGGCTATGGCTACACCTTC. Translated, it gives CASSLEQGGYGYTF.

The chain is built from TRBV11-2 and TRBJ2-1; the match to TRBD2 covers 7 bases. The germline gives CDR1 SGHAT, CDR2 FQNNGV. The trim removed 5 bases at V and 6 bases at J, leaving 4 bases unmatched. This CDR3 region has 13 residues. The DNA for the CDR3 is TGTGCCAGCAGCGAGGGGACTACCAATGAGCAGTTCTTC. Translation gives CASSEGTTNEQFF.